These T cell receptor beta chains were read from a single sample in a study of T cell repertoires in cytomegalovirus infection. TCRdb re-analysed the reads in MiXCR, keeping a single row per CDR3 protein. In the table there are about 530,000 distinct CDR3 sequences, roughly 29% of which are singletons. The material sequenced was PBMCs. All receptors come from a human donor in good health (CMV status not recorded). Some clones in this sample may be carry-over from other donors' samples. Both conserved end residues are part of each CDR3. D genes are given only for firm matches. The size of a clone is reported for some rows only, either as once, few or many, or as a class for expanded clones.

size,V,D,J,DNA,CDR3
.,TRBV19,.,TRBJ2-2,TGTGCCAGTAGGCGACTAGGGAGTCCCGGGGAGCTGTTTTTT,CASRRLGSPGELFF
many,TRBV7-2,.,TRBJ1-1,TGTGCCAGCAGCTTAGCGCTAATTCAGGGGAAAGAAGCTTTCTTT,CASSLALIQGKEAFF
few,TRBV20-1,.,TRBJ1-2,TGCAGTGCTAGGAATTTCCGGGGGGAGTATGGCTACACCTTC,CSARNFRGEYGYTF
few,TRBV28,.,TRBJ1-2,TGTGCCAGCAGTCCCCCCACGACAGCCAACTATGGCTACACCTTC,CASSPPTTANYGYTF
few,TRBV15,.,TRBJ2-2,TGTGCCACCAGCAGAGGGGCAGTGACGAACACCGGGGAGCTGTTTTTT,CATSRGAVTNTGELFF
.,TRBV2,TRBD1,TRBJ1-5,TGTGCCAGCAGGGATGACAGGGGGCTAAGTCAGCCCCAGCATTTT,CASRDDRGLSQPQHF
few,TRBV6-2/TRBV6-3,TRBD1,TRBJ2-7,TGTGCCACCCACAGGGGCGCCTACGAGCAGTACTTC,CATHRGAYEQYF
.,TRBV7-2,.,TRBJ2-1,TGTGCCAGCAGCCCTTATTATGAGCAGTTCTTC,CASSPYYEQFF
.,TRBV6-2/TRBV6-3,.,TRBJ1-5,TGTGCCAGCAGTTCAGGACAGAATCAGCCCCAGCATTTT,CASSSGQNQPQHF
.,TRBV10-3,TRBD2,TRBJ2-1,TGTGCCATCAGTGAGAGTTATAGCGGGAGTGAGCAGTTCTTC,CAISESYSGSEQFF
few,TRBV20-1,.,TRBJ1-6,TGCAGTGCTAGGGGGGGAGATTCACCCCTCCACTTT,CSARGGDSPLHF
.,TRBV2,.,TRBJ2-1,TGTGCCAGCAGTTTCGAGGCGGACAATGAGCAGTTCTTC,CASSFEADNEQFF
once,TRBV4-1,.,TRBJ1-2,TGTGCCAGCAGCCAAGACCGAAGAGGCTACACCTTC,CASSQDRRGYTF
.,TRBV12-3/TRBV12-4,TRBD2,TRBJ2-1,TGTGCCAGCAGTTTGGCGGGAGGGCCGCGGTTCTTC,CASSLAGGPRFF
many,TRBV6-2/TRBV6-3,TRBD1,TRBJ2-7,TGTGCCAGCCGGGACAGGCGCTACGAGCAGTACTTC,CASRDRRYEQYF
few,TRBV19,.,TRBJ2-6,TGTGCCAGTAGTATACGAGGGCGGAGTGGGGCCAACGTCCTGACTTTC,CASSIRGRSGANVLTF
.,TRBV14,TRBD1,TRBJ1-1,TGTGCCAGCAGCCCAGGGGACAGCAGGAGCATGAACACTGAAGCTTTCTTT,CASSPGDSRSMNTEAFF
.,TRBV6-2/TRBV6-3,TRBD1,TRBJ1-4,TGTGCCAGCAGAGCAGGACAGGACCATACTAATGAAAAACTGTTTTTT,CASRAGQDHTNEKLFF
.,TRBV5-1,.,TRBJ2-4,TGCGCCAGCAGCTTCCTCCCACGGAGAGACGGAAACATTCAGTACTTC,CASSFLPRRDGNIQYF
once,TRBV7-9,TRBD1,TRBJ1-2,TGTGCCAGCAGCTTAGCGGGACAGCTCTATTCTGGCTACACCTTC,CASSLAGQLYSGYTF
few,TRBV28,TRBD1,TRBJ1-5,TGTGCCAGCAGTTTATGGGGGACAGGCCGCGTGCAGCCCCAGCATTTT,CASSLWGTGRVQPQHF
.,TRBV12-3/TRBV12-4,.,TRBJ2-2,TGTGCCAGCACCTCGTGGCTTCCGAACACCGGGGAGCTGTTTTTT,CASTSWLPNTGELFF
few,TRBV10-3,TRBD1,TRBJ1-5,TGTGCCATCAGTGAGTCTGGGACAGGGGAGCAGCCCCAGCATTTT,CAISESGTGEQPQHF
.,TRBV6-8,.,TRBJ1-5,TGTGCCAGCAGTTACGATGGGTATAGCAATCAGCCCCAGCATTTT,CASSYDGYSNQPQHF
few,TRBV12-3/TRBV12-4,TRBD2,TRBJ2-1,TGTGCCAGCACCACCGGGACTAGCTACAATGAGCAGTTCTTC,CASTTGTSYNEQFF